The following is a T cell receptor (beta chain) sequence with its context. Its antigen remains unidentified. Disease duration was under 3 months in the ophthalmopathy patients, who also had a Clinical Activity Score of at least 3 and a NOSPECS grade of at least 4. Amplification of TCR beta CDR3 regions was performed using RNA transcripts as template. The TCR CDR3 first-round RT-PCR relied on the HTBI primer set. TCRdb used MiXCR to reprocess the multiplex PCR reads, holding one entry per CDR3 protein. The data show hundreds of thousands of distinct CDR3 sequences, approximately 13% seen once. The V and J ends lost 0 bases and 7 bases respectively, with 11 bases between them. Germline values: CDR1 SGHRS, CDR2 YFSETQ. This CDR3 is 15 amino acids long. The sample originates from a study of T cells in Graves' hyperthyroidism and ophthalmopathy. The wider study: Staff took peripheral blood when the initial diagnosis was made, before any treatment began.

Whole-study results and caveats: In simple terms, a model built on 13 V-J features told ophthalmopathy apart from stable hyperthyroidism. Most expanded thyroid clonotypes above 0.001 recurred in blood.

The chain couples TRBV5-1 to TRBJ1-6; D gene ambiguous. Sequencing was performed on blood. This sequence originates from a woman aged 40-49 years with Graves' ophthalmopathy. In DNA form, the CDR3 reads TGCGCCAGCAGCTTGGAAGGGTACAGCAATTCACCCCTCCACTTT. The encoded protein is CASSLEGYSNSPLHF.